The rows below give T cell receptor beta chains drawn from one sample of a study of cytomegalovirus exposure and HLA in healthy donors. This table comes from immunoSEQ multiplex PCR, and its TCRdb copy is limited to in-frame clones, with some not included. The repertoire consists of 150,000 or so clones, with approximately 73% occurring once and the leading ten covering 1.5% to 2%. Sequencing input: PBMCs. These receptors all stem from a woman aged 18-29 years in good health and CMV-seronegative. Each CDR3 is given with its conserved first and last residue. A D gene is named only where the DNA matches it firmly. Only some rows state a clone size, as once, few, many or a class for expanded clones.

CASSREPFSNQPQHF	TGTGCCAGCAGCCGTGAGCCGTTTAGCAATCAGCCCCAGCATTTT	TRBJ1-5	TRBV7-2	NA	few
CASSQSRSSTDTQYF	TGTGCCAGCAGCCAAAGCCGATCTAGCACAGATACGCAGTATTTT	TRBJ2-3	TRBV14	NA	NA
CASSLGGEQFF	TGTGCCAGCAGCTTGGGCGGTGAGCAGTTCTTC	TRBJ2-1	TRBV5-6	NA	once
CSSSQNTEAFF	TGTTCCAGCAGCCAGAACACTGAAGCTTTCTTT	TRBJ1-1	TRBV7-9	NA	NA
CASSAGVSREQYF	TGTGCCAGCAGTGCAGGGGTGTCTAGGGAGCAGTATTTT	TRBJ2-3	TRBV6-1	NA	few
CASSPRAGNMEETQYF	TGTGCCAGCTCACCTCGGGCGGGGAATATGGAAGAGACCCAGTACTTC	TRBJ2-5	TRBV18	NA	NA
CAISRGSYEQYF	TGTGCCATCTCACGGGGCTCCTACGAGCAGTACTTC	TRBJ2-7	TRBV6-1	NA	once
CASSPDRAGDKLFF	TGTGCCAGCAGCCCGGACAGGGCCGGGGACAAGCTGTTTTTT	TRBJ2-2	TRBV7-9	TRBD1	NA
CASSLLAGVGTQYF	TGTGCCAGCAGTCTTCTAGCGGGGGTGGGTACGCAGTATTTT	TRBJ2-3	TRBV28	TRBD2	NA
CASSTVAAPNTGELFF	TGTGCCAGCAGCACCGTAGCGGCTCCGAACACCGGGGAGCTGTTTTTT	TRBJ2-2	TRBV7-6	NA	few
CASRQGQETQYF	TGTGCCAGCAGACAGGGCCAAGAGACCCAGTACTTC	TRBJ2-5	TRBV27	NA	NA
CASSSQGAAEAFF	TGTGCCAGTAGTAGTCAGGGGGCGGCTGAAGCTTTCTTT	TRBJ1-1	TRBV19	TRBD1	NA
CTSSPWTSGGPGTGELFF	TGCACCAGCAGCCCCTGGACTAGCGGGGGGCCGGGCACCGGGGAGCTGTTTTTT	TRBJ2-2	TRBV1	NA	NA
CASSIGTSGRNEQFF	TGTGCCAGTAGTATCGGGACTAGCGGGCGCAATGAGCAGTTCTTC	TRBJ2-1	TRBV19	TRBD2	NA
CASRSTPGKLYEQYF	TGTGCCAGCAGATCGACTCCCGGGAAACTCTACGAGCAGTACTTC	TRBJ2-7	TRBV6-5	NA	NA
CATSTRQGAGYGYTF	TGTGCCACCAGCACAAGACAGGGGGCCGGCTATGGCTACACCTTC	TRBJ1-2	TRBV15	TRBD1	NA
CASRGASTDTQYF	TGTGCCAGCAGGGGGGCTAGCACAGATACGCAGTATTTT	TRBJ2-3	TRBV28	NA	NA
CASSEITGNQPQHF	TGCGCCAGCAGTGAAATCACAGGCAATCAGCCCCAGCATTTT	TRBJ1-5	TRBV10-2	NA	few
CASSLSTGSYGYTF	TGTGCCAGCAGTTTATCCACAGGCTCCTATGGCTACACCTTC	TRBJ1-2	TRBV27	NA	NA
CASSLTGYNEQFF	TGTGCCAGCAGCTTGACGGGGTACAATGAGCAGTTCTTC	TRBJ2-1	TRBV5-5	NA	few
CASSESPGRRGYGYTF	TGTGCCAGCAGTGAATCCCCAGGCCGGCGGGGCTATGGCTACACCTTC	TRBJ1-2	TRBV25-1	NA	NA
CASSPIRLRGLTEAFF	TGTGCCAGCAGTCCTATACGGCTCAGGGGGCTGACTGAAGCTTTCTTT	TRBJ1-1	TRBV7-8	TRBD1	NA
CASSTRTAEGTMYGYTF	TGTGCCAGCAGCACGCGGACAGCTGAAGGGACTATGTATGGCTACACCTTC	TRBJ1-2	TRBV9	NA	few
CASSLPGQGFEKLFF	TGTGCCAGCAGTTTACCGGGACAGGGGTTTGAAAAACTGTTTTTT	TRBJ1-4	TRBV28	TRBD1	NA
CASSGPPGQGHEKLFF	TGTGCCAGCAGCGGACCCCCGGGACAGGGTCATGAAAAACTGTTTTTT	TRBJ1-4	TRBV5-6	TRBD1	NA
CASSLGLAVANTGELFF	TGCGCCAGCAGCTTAGGACTAGCAGTCGCGAACACCGGGGAGCTGTTTTTT	TRBJ2-2	TRBV5-1	TRBD2	NA
CASSSRSGGADEQFF	TGTGCCAGCAGTTCCCGCAGCGGGGGGGCGGATGAGCAGTTCTTC	TRBJ2-1	TRBV27	TRBD2	NA
CASSLGRGSDTQYF	TGTGCCAGCAGCTTAGGCAGGGGGTCAGATACGCAGTATTTT	TRBJ2-3	TRBV7-2	TRBD1	NA
CASSVGDRGYEQYF	TGTGCCAGCAGCGTAGGGGACAGGGGCTACGAGCAGTACTTC	TRBJ2-7	TRBV9	TRBD1	few
CASSQARGSYEQYF	TGCGCCAGCAGCCAAGCCCGGGGATCCTACGAGCAGTACTTC	TRBJ2-7	TRBV4-3	NA	once
CASSCRTGEVHGYTF	TGTGCCAGCAGTTGCCGGACAGGGGAGGTTCATGGCTACACCTTC	TRBJ1-2	TRBV6-5	TRBD1	NA
CASSLVTGNTIYF	TGTGCCAGCAGCTTAGTTACTGGAAACACCATATATTTT	TRBJ1-3	TRBV7-9	NA	NA
CASSTQGRRAFF	TGTGCCAGTAGTACCCAGGGGCGCAGAGCTTTCTTT	TRBJ1-1	TRBV19	NA	NA
CASSFDSHNEQFF	TGTGCCAGCAGCTTTGACAGCCACAATGAGCAGTTCTTC	TRBJ2-1	TRBV5-6	NA	NA
CASSSPRQANTEAFF	TGTGCCAGCAGTTCCCCCCGGCAGGCAAACACTGAAGCTTTCTTT	TRBJ1-1	TRBV28	NA	NA